This T cell receptor beta chain originates from a study of blood T cell repertoires in COVID-19. Study as a whole: COVID-19 samples from acute and convalescent phases originated in the United States, Italy and Spain.

The sample holds a few counts of this clone. Source study methods: By means of reference gene primer amplification, nucleated cell counts were estimated. Clones were read by immunoSEQ multiplex PCR, and TCRdb kept only the in-frame ones, dropping some. V and J calls and clone size are as listed in that table; D and trimming were resolved from the DNA. The data contain over 95,000 clones, about four fifths of them singletons. Per the germline V gene, CDR1 is SGHDT and CDR2 is YYEEEE. The CDR3 length is 11 residues. The V gene lost 4 bases and the J gene lost 9 bases, with 8 bases spanning the gap. The material sequenced was peripheral blood. The clonotype originates from a woman older than 75 with active or convalescent COVID-19. The J gene is TRBJ2-1, the V gene TRBV5-6; no definite D call. The CDR3 DNA follows: TGTGCCAGCAGCCAGTCTGGTGAGCAGTTCTTC. This translates into CASSQSGEQFF.